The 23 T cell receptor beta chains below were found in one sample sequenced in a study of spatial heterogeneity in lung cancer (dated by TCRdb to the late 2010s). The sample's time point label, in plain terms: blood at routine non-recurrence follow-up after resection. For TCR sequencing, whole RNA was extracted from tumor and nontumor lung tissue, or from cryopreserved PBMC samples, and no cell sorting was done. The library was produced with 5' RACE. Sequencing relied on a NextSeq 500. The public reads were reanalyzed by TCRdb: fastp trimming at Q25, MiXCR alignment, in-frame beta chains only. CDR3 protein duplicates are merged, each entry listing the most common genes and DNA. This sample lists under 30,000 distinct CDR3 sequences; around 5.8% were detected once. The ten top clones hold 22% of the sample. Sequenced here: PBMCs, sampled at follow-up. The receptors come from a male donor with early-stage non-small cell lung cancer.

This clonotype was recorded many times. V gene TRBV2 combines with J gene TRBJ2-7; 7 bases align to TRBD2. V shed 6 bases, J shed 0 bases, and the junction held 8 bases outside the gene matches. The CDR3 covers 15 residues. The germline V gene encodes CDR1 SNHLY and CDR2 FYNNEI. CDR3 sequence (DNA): TGTGCCAGCAGCCCAAGGGGCGGGAGCTCCTACGAGCAGTACGTC. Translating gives CASSPRGGSSYEQYV.

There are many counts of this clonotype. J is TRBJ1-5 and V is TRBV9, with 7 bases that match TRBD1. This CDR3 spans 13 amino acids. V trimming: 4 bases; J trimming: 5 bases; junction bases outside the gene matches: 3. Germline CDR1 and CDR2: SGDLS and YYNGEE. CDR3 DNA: TGTGCCAGCAGCCGGGACAGCGATCAGCCCCAGCATTTT. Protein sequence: CASSRDSDQPQHF.

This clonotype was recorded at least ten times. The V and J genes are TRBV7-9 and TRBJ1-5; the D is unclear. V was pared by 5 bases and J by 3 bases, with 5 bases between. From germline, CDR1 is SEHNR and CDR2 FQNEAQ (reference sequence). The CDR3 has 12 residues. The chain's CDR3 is CASSTVNQPQHF. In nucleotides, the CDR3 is TGTGCCAGCAGCACAGTCAATCAGCCCCAGCATTTT.

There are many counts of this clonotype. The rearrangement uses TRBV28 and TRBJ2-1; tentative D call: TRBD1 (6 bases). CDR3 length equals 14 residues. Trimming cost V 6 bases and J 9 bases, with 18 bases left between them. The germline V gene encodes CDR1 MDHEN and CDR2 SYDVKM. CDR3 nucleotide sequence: TGTGCCAGCAGCCTTACAAATTCCAGGGGTGAGCAGTTCTTC. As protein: CASSLTNSRGEQFF.

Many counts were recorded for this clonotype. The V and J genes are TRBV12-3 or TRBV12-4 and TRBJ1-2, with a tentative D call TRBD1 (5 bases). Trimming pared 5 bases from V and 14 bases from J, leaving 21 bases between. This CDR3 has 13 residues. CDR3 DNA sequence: TGTGCCAGCAGTCCCCGATCGGGGCGGAGAAATACCTTC. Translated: CASSPRSGRRNTF.

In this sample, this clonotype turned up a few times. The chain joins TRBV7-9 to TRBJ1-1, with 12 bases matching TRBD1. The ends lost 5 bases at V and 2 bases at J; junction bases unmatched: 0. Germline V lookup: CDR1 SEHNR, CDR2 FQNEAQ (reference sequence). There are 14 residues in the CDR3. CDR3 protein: CASSGTGGNTEAFF. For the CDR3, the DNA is TGTGCCAGCAGCGGGACAGGGGGCAACACTGAAGCTTTCTTT.

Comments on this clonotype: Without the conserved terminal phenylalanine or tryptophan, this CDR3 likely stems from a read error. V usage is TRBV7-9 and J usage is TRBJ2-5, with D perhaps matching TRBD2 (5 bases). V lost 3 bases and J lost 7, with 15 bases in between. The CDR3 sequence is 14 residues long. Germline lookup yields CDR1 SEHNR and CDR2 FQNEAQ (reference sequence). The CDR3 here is CASSLAGPEGTQYS. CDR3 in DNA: TGTGCCAGCAGCTTGGCGGGCCCAGAGGGGACCCAGTACTCC.

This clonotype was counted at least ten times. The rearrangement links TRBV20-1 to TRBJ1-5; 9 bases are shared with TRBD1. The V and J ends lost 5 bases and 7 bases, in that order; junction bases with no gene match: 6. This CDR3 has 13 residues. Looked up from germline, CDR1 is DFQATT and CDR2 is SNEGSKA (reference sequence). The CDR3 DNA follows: TGCAGTGCTTGGGGACAGGGCGGACAGCCCCAGCATTTT. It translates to CSAWGQGGQPQHF.

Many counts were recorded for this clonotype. The CDR3 reads CASSPSRDNEQFF. The CDR3 region has the DNA TGTGCCAGCTCACCATCCAGGGACAATGAGCAGTTCTTC. V usage is TRBV18 and J usage is TRBJ2-1, with D possibly matching TRBD1 (5 bases). This CDR3 comprises 13 residues. Trimming pared 2 bases from V and 5 bases from J, leaving 7 bases between. The germline CDR1 and CDR2 sequences are KGHSH and LQKENI.

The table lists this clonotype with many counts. The chain's CDR3 is CASRTAGTDTQYF. The CDR3 nucleotides are TGTGCCAGCAGGACAGCGGGGACAGATACGCAGTATTTT. The chain links TRBV3-1 to TRBJ2-3; TRBD2 agrees at 7 bases. CDR3 length: 13 residues. J lost 3 bases, V lost 6 bases, and 3 bases had no gene match. Germline values: CDR1 LGHDT, CDR2 YNNKEL (reference sequence).

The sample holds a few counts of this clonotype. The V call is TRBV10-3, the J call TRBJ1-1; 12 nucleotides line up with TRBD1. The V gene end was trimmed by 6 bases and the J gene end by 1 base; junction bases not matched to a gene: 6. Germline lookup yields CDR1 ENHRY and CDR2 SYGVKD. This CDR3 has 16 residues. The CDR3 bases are TGTGCCATCAGATCCGAGGGACAGGGGGCGAACACTGAAGCTTTCTTT. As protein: CAIRSEGQGANTEAFF.

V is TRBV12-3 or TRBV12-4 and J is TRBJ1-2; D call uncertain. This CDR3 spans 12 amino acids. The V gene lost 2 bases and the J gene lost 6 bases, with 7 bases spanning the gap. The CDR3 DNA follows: TGTGCCAGCAGTTTATTGGCAGATGGCTACACCTTC. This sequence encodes CASSLLADGYTF.

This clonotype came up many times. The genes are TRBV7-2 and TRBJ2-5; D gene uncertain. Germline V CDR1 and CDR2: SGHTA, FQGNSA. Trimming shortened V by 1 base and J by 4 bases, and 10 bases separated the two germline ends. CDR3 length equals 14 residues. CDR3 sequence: CASSLGRTVETQYF. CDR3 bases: TGTGCCAGCAGCTTAGGTAGGACGGTAGAGACCCAGTACTTC.

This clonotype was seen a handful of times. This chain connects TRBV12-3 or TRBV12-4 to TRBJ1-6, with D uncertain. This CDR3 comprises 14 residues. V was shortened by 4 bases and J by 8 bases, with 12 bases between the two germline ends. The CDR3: CASSSGGPYSPLHF. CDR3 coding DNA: TGTGCCAGCAGTTCGGGAGGGCCTTATTCACCCCTCCACTTT.

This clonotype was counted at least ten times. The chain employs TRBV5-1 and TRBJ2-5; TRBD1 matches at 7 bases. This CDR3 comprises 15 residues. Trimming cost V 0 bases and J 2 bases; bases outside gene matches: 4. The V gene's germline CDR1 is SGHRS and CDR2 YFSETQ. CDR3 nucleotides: TGCGCCAGCAGCTTGGGAGGACAGGTTCAAGAGACCCAGTACTTC. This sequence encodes CASSLGGQVQETQYF.

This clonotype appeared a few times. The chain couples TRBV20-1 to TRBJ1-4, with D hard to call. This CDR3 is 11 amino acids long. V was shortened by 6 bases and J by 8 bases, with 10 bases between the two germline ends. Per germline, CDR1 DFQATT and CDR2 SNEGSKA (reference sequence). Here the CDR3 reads CSAELGEKLFF. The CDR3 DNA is TGCAGTGCGGAGCTTGGGGAAAAACTGTTTTTT.

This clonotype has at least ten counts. The CDR3 reads CASSYGQAPPNEQFF. The CDR3 nucleotides read TGTGCCAGCAGCTATGGACAGGCGCCTCCAAATGAGCAGTTCTTC. The chain couples TRBV7-6 to TRBJ2-1; 7 nucleotides match TRBD1. After removal of 4 bases from V and 7 bases from J, the junction contained 10 bases not matched to a gene. Germline values: CDR1 SGHVS, CDR2 FNYEAQ. This CDR3 is 15 amino acids long.

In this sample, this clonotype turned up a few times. CDR3 residues: CASSLIAGTNTGELFF. In nucleotides, the CDR3 is TGTGCCAGCAGTTTGATAGCGGGAACGAACACCGGGGAGCTGTTTTTT. The chain uses TRBV28 and TRBJ2-2; 8 nucleotides match TRBD2. Unmatched junction bases numbered 3, after V lost 3 bases and J lost 0 bases. Per germline, CDR1 MDHEN and CDR2 SYDVKM. There are 16 residues in the CDR3.

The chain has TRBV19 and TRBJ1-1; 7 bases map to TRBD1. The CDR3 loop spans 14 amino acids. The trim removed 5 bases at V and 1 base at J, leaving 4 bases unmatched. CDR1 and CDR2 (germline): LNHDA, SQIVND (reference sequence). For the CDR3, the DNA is TGTGCCAGTAGTCCCCGGACAGGGAACACTGAAGCTTTCTTT. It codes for CASSPRTGNTEAFF.

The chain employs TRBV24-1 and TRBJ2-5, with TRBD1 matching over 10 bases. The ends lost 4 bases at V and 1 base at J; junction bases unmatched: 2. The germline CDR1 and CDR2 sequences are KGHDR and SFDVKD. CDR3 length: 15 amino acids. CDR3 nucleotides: TGTGCCACCAGTGAACGACAGGGGGCCCAAGAGACCCAGTACTTC. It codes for CATSERQGAQETQYF.

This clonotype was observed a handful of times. The CDR3 coding sequence is TGCGCCAGCAGCTTGTACTTCGGGACCAATGAAAAACTGTTTTTT. Translating it yields CASSLYFGTNEKLFF. This rearrangement joins TRBV5-1 to TRBJ1-4; maybe TRBD1 (5 bases). The CDR3 is made up of 15 amino acids. Trimming cost V 1 base and J 5 bases, with 12 bases left between them. In germline, CDR1 is SGHRS, CDR2 YFSETQ.

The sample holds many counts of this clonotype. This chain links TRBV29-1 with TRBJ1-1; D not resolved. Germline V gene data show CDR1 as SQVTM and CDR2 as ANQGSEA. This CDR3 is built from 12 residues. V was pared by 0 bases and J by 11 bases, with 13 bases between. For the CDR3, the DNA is TGCAGCGTTGAAGATGCGCCCCGTTTGGCTTTCTTT. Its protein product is CSVEDAPRLAFF.

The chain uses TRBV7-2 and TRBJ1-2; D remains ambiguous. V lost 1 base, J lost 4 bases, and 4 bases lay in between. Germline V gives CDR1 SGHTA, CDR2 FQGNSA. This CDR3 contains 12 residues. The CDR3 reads CASSLVGYGYTF. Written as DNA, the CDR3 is TGTGCCAGCAGCTTAGTCGGCTATGGCTACACCTTC.